The 13 T cell receptor beta chains listed next were all sequenced from one sample in a study of blood T cell repertoires in COVID-19. Profiled with immunoSEQ multiplex PCR; TCRdb holds only in-frame clones, not every one. The table has 170,000 or so clones, roughly 86% seen once; the top ten hold roughly 0.53%. Specimen: peripheral blood. The receptors shown here come from a man aged 55-75 years with COVID-19, enrolled during active disease.

The CDR3 DNA follows: TGTGCCAGCAGCTGGGACAGCACGACCGAGCAGTACTTC. This gives the protein CASSWDSTTEQYF. The V gene is TRBV6-5, the J gene TRBJ2-7; 7 nucleotides line up with TRBD1. J gave up 6 bases and V 6 bases, and 8 bases lay outside the gene matches. The CDR3 is 13 amino acids. Germline V gives CDR1 MNHEY, CDR2 SVGAGI.

CDR3 in amino acids: CAISESQVSDTEAFF. The CDR3, as DNA: TGTGCCATCAGTGAGTCTCAGGTTTCGGACACTGAAGCTTTCTTT. The chain joins TRBV10-3 to TRBJ1-1; D call uncertain. Looked up from germline, CDR1 is ENHRY and CDR2 is SYGVKD. The CDR3 contains 15 residues. Trimming removed 0 bases from V and 3 bases from J, with 11 bases in between.

J is TRBJ2-3 and V is TRBV6-6; D is possibly TRBD1 (8 bases). This CDR3 has 14 residues. CDR1 and CDR2 (germline): MNHNY, SVGAGI (reference sequence). The V gene lost 6 bases and the J gene lost 6 bases, with 16 bases spanning the gap. This chain's CDR3 is CASSTGGATDTQYF. The CDR3 coding sequence is TGTGCCAGCAGCACAGGGGGGGCCACGGATACGCAGTATTTT.

As to this clone: Other nucleotide sequences in the sample specify the same CDR3. V usage is TRBV29-1 and J usage is TRBJ1-1; a possible D gene is TRBD1 (6 bases). Trimming removed 7 bases from V and 1 base from J, with 13 bases in between. The CDR3 contains 13 residues. The germline V gene has CDR1 SQVTM and CDR2 ANQGSEA. CDR3 in DNA: TGCAGCGCTGGGGGGGGCGGGAACACTGAAGCTTTCTTT. Protein: CSAGGGGNTEAFF.

The chain has TRBV7-9 and TRBJ2-7; a weak D match, TRBD2 (5 bases). Germline V gives CDR1 SEHNR, CDR2 FQNEAQ (reference sequence). The CDR3 loop spans 13 amino acids. Trimming cost V 0 bases and J 5 bases, with 8 bases left between them. CDR3 coding DNA: TGTGCCAGCAGCTTAGCGCGGGTAAACGAGCAGTACTTC. Amino acid sequence: CASSLARVNEQYF.

This clone was detected a few times. The V gene is TRBV6-4, the J gene TRBJ1-2, with 7 bases matching TRBD1. This CDR3 has 15 amino acids. Germline V gene data show CDR1 as MRHNA and CDR2 as SNTAGT. J was trimmed by 7 bases and V by 5 bases; bases with no gene match: 13. The CDR3 protein is CASSKNTGVSPGYTF. In DNA, the CDR3 is TGTGCCAGCAGTAAGAACACAGGGGTCAGTCCTGGCTACACCTTC.

The chain joins TRBV4-3 to TRBJ1-4; 10 nucleotides match TRBD1. The trim removed 0 bases at V and 6 bases at J, leaving 4 bases unmatched. The CDR3 contains 16 residues. Germline V gene sequence: CDR1 LGHNA, CDR2 YSLEER. CDR3 sequence: CASSQDVGQGYEKLFF. Written as DNA, the CDR3 is TGCGCCAGCAGCCAAGACGTGGGACAGGGGTATGAAAAACTGTTTTTT.

The chain employs TRBV11-2 and TRBJ1-6; no reliable D call. CDR3 length: 15 residues. V dropped 2 bases and J dropped 5 bases, with 10 bases sitting between them. CDR1 is SGHAT, CDR2 FQNNGV, per germline. The CDR3 spells CASSLTPMNNSPLHF. CDR3 sequence (DNA): TGTGCCAGCAGCTTAACCCCTATGAATAATTCACCCCTCCACTTT.

This clone was seen only once. This chain joins TRBV3-1 (or the pseudogene TRBV3-2) and TRBJ2-2; perhaps TRBD1 as D (6 bases). V was trimmed by 1 base and J by 8 bases, leaving 14 bases between them. The CDR3 spans 15 residues. Germline loops: CDR1 LGHDT, CDR2 YNNKEL (reference sequence). CDR3 sequence (DNA): TGTGCCAGCAGCCAAGTTACAGGGTCAGGGGGGGAGCTGTTTTTT. Protein sequence: CASSQVTGSGGELFF.

The chain employs TRBV10-2 and TRBJ1-2; tentative D call: TRBD1 (5 bases). V was cut by 6 bases and J by 2 bases, with 19 bases left in between. The CDR3 sequence is 16 residues long. Germline CDR1 and CDR2: WSHSY and SAAADI. CDR3 bases: TGCGCCAGCAGCGCAGGGAAAATCCCCCCGAACTATGGCTACACCTTC. Residues: CASSAGKIPPNYGYTF.

V usage is TRBV27 and J usage is TRBJ2-3; D is ambiguous. V was trimmed by 4 bases and J by 3 bases, leaving 2 bases between them. CDR3 length equals 11 residues. From germline, CDR1 is MNHEY and CDR2 SMNVEV (reference sequence). The CDR3: CASSSTDTQYF. The CDR3 DNA is TGTGCCAGCAGTTCGACAGATACGCAGTATTTT.

The chain joins TRBV24-1 to TRBJ2-5, with 8 bases matching TRBD2. With 3 bases clipped from V and 5 bases from J, the junction kept 7 bases outside the gene matches. This CDR3 region has 15 residues. Germline lookup yields CDR1 KGHDR and CDR2 SFDVKD. DNA of the CDR3: TGTGCCACCAGTGATCCGGGACTAGGGGAGGAGACCCAGTACTTC. It encodes CATSDPGLGEETQYF.

The chain employs TRBV18 and TRBJ2-7; 7 bases map to TRBD1. Germline assignment: CDR1 KGHSH and CDR2 LQKENI. V lost 2 bases to trimming and J lost 4 bases; unmatched junction nucleotides: 2. The CDR3 runs to 13 residues. The chain's CDR3 is CASSPGQEYEQYF. DNA for the CDR3: TGTGCCAGCTCACCAGGACAGGAATACGAGCAGTACTTC.